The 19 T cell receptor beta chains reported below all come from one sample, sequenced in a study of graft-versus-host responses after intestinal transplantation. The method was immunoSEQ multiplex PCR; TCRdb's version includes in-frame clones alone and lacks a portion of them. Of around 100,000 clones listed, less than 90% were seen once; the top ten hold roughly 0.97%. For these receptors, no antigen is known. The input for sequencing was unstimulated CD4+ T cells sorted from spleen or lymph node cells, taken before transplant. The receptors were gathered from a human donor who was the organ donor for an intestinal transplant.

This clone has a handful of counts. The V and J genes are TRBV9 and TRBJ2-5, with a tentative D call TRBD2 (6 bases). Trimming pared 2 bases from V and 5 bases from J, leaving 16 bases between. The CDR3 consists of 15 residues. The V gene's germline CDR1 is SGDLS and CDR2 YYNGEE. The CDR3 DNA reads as TGTGCCAGCAGCGTCGAGCCGCGGGACCGGGAGACCCAGTACTTC. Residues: CASSVEPRDRETQYF. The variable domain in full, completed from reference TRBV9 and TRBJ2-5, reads DSGVTQTPKHLITATGQRVTLRCSPRSGDLSVYWYQQSLDQGLQFLIQYYNGEERAKGNILERFSAQQFPDLHSELNLSSLELGDSALYFCASSVEPRDRETQYFGPGTRLLVL.

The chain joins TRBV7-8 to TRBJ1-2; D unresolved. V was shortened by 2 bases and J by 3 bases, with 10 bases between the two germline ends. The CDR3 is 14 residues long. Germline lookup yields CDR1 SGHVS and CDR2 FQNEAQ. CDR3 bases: TGTGCCAGCAGCTTAAGGCCGAGCTACTATGGCTACACCTTC. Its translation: CASSLRPSYYGYTF.

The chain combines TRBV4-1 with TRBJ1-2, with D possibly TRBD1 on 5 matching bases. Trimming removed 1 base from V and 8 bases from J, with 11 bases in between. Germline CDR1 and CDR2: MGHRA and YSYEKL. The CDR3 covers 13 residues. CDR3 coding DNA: TGCGCCAGCAGCCAAGGGGCAGGGCTAGGCTACACCTTC. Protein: CASSQGAGLGYTF.

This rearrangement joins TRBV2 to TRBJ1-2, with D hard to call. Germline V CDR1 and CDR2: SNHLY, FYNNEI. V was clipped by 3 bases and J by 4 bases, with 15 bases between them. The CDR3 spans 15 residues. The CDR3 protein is CASSDRGMVSYGYTF. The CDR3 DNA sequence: TGTGCCAGCAGTGACCGGGGTATGGTCAGCTATGGCTACACCTTC.

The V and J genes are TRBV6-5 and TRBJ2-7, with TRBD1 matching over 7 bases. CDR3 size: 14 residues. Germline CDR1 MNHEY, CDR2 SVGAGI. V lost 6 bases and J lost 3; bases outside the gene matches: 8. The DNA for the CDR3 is TGTGCCAGCAGCCGGGACAGAAGGCTCTACGAGCAGTACTTC. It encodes CASSRDRRLYEQYF.

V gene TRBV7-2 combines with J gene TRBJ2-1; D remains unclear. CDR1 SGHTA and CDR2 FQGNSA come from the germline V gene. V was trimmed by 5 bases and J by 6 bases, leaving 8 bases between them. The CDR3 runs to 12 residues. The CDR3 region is CASSPSINEQFF. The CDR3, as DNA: TGTGCCAGCAGCCCCTCTATCAATGAGCAGTTCTTC.

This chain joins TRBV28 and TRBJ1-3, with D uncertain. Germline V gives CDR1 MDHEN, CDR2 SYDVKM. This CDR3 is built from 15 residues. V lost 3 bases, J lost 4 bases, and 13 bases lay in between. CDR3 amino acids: CASSLSSVIGNTIYF. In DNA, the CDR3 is TGTGCCAGCAGTTTGAGTTCTGTGATCGGAAACACCATATATTTT.

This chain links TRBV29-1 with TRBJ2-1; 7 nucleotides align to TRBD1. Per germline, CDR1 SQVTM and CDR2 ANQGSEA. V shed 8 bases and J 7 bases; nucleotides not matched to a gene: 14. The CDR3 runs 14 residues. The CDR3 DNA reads TGCAGCACTCACATAAGGGACAGCCGGAATGAGCAGTTCTTC. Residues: CSTHIRDSRNEQFF.

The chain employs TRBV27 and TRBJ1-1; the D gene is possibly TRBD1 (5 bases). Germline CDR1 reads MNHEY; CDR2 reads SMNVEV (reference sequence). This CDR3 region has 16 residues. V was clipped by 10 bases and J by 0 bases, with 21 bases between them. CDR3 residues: CATSGPQKEMNTEAFF. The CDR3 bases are TGTGCCACCTCGGGACCTCAGAAAGAGATGAACACTGAAGCTTTCTTT.

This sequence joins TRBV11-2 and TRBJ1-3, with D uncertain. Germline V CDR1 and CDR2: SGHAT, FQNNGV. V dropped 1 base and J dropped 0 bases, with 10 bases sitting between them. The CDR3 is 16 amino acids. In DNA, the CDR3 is TGTGCCAGCAGCTTAGGGTACGGTCACTCTGGAAACACCATATATTTT. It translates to CASSLGYGHSGNTIYF. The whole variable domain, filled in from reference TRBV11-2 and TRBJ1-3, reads EAGVAQSPRYKIIEKRQSVAFWCNPISGHATLYWYQQILGQGPKLLIQFQNNGVVDDSQLPKDRFSAERLKGVDSTLKIQPAKLEDSAVYLCASSLGYGHSGNTIYFGEGSWLTVV.

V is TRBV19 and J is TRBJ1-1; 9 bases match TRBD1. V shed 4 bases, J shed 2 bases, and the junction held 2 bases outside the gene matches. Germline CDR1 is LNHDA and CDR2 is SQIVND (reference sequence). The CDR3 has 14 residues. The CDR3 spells CASSTGQGNTEAFF. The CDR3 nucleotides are TGTGCCAGTAGTACGGGACAGGGAAACACTGAAGCTTTCTTT.

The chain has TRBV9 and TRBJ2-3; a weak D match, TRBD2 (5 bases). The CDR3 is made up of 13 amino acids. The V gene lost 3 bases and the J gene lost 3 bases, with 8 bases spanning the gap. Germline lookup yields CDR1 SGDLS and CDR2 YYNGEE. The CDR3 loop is CASSGRRTDTQYF. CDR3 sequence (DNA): TGTGCCAGCAGCGGGAGGCGGACAGATACGCAGTATTTT.

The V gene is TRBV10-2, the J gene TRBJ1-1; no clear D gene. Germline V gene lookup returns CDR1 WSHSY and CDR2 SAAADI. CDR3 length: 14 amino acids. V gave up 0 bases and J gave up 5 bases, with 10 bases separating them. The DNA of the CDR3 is TGCGCCAGCAGTGAGTCGCCCGGCGGGACTGAAGCTTTCTTT. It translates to CASSESPGGTEAFF.

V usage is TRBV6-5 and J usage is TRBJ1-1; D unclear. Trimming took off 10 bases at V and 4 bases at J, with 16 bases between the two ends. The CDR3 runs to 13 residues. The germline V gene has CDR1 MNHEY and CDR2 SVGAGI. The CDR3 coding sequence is TGTGCCACCGCGGACCCCATTGGCACTGAAGCTTTCTTT. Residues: CATADPIGTEAFF.

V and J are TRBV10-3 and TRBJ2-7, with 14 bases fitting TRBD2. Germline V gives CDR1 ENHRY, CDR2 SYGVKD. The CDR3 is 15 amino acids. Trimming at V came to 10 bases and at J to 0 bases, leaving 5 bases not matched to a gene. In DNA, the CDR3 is TGTGCCACGGCAGGGACTAGCGGGGGCTCCTACGAGCAGTACTTC. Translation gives CATAGTSGGSYEQYF.

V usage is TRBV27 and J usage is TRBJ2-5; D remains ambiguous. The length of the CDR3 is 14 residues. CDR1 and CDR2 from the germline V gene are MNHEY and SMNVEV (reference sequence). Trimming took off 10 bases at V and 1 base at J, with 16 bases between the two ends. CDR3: CATKGRRIQETQYF. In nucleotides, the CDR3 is TGTGCCACCAAAGGGCGGCGGATCCAAGAGACCCAGTACTTC.

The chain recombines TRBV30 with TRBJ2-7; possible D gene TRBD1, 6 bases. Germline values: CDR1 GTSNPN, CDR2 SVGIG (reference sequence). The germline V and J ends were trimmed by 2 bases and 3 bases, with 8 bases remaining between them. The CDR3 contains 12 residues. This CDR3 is CAWSRDNYEQYF. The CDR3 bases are TGTGCCTGGAGTCGGGACAACTACGAGCAGTACTTC.

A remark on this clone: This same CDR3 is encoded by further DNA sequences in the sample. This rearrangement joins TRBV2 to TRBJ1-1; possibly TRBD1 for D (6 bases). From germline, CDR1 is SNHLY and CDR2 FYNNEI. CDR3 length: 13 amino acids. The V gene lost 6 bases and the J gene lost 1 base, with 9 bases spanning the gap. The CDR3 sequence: CASREQGNTEAFF. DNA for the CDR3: TGTGCCAGCAGGGAACAGGGGAACACTGAAGCTTTCTTT.

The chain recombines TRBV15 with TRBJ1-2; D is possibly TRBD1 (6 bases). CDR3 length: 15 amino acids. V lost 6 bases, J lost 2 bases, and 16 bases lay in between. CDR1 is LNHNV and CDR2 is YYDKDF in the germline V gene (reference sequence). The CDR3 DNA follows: TGTGCCACCAGAGATCCCGGGCAGGGGAACTATGGCTACACCTTC. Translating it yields CATRDPGQGNYGYTF.